This TCR beta chain came from a study of T cells in Graves' hyperthyroidism and ophthalmopathy. Study in general: Once the initial diagnosis was made, peripheral blood was obtained before any treatment. Study results and limitations: By a 13 V-J model, ophthalmopathy was set apart from stable hyperthyroidism. Clonotypes that were expanded in thyroid above 0.001 mostly appeared in blood too.

On this clonotype itself: The target antigen is unknown.

Clinical symptoms, serum thyroxine and TRAb, thyroid ultrasound and orbital computed tomography were used for the diagnoses. Amplified regions were TCR beta CDR3 sequences from RNA transcripts. In the first-round RT-PCR of the TCR CDR3, the HTBI primer set was used. Each CDR3 protein gets one entry after TCRdb re-called the multiplex PCR reads with MiXCR. The sample records 360,000 or so distinct CDR3 sequences, roughly 15% being singletons. This sequence was found in a woman aged 60 to 75 with Graves' ophthalmopathy. Input material: blood.

The CDR3 reads CASRRDSNTGELFF. The CDR3 DNA sequence: TGTGCCAGTAGACGGGACAGTAACACCGGGGAGCTGTTTTTT. The rearrangement joins TRBV19 to TRBJ2-2, with TRBD1 matching over 7 bases. The CDR3 extends over 14 amino acids. Germline CDR1 LNHDA, CDR2 SQIVND (reference sequence). The V gene end was trimmed by 6 bases and the J gene end by 2 bases; junction bases not matched to a gene: 3.